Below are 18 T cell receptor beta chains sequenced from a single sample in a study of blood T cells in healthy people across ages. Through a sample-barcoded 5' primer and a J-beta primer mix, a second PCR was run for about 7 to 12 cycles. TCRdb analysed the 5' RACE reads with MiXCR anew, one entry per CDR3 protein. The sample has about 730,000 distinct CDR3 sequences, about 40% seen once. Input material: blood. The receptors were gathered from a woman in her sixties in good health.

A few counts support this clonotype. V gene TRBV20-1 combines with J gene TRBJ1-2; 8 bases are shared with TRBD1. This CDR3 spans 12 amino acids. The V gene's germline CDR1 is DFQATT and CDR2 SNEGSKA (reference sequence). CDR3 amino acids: CSPRGRDYGYTF. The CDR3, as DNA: TGCAGCCCCAGGGGGCGCGACTATGGCTACACCTTC.

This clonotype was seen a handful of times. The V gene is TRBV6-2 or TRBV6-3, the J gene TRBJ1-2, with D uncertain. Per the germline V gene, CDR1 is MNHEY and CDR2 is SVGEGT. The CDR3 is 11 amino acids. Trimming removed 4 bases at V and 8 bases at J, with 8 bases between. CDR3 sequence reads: CASSSRNGYTF. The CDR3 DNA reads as TGTGCCAGCAGTTCCCGGAACGGCTACACCTTC.

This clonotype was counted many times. CDR3 in amino acids: CASSWTGGTGANVLTF. The CDR3 bases are TGTGCCAGCAGTTGGACAGGGGGCACAGGGGCCAACGTCCTGACTTTC. The chain couples TRBV5-5 to TRBJ2-6; 11 bases align to TRBD1. The CDR3 spans 16 residues. Germline lookup yields CDR1 SGHKS and CDR2 YYEKEE (reference sequence). Trimming cost V 5 bases and J 4 bases; bases outside gene matches: 5.

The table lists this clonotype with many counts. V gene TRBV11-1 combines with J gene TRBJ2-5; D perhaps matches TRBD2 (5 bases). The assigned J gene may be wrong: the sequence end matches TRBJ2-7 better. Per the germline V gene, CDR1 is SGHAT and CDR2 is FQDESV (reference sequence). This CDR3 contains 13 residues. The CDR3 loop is CASTPRELGEQYF. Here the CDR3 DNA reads TGTGCCAGCACCCCCCGGGAACTGGGCGAGCAGTACTTC.

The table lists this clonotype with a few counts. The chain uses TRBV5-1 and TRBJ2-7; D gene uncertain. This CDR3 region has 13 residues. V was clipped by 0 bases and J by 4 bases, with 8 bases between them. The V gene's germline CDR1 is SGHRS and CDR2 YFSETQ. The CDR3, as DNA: TGCGCCAGCAGCTTGGAAGGGCAATACGAGCAGTACTTC. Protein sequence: CASSLEGQYEQYF.

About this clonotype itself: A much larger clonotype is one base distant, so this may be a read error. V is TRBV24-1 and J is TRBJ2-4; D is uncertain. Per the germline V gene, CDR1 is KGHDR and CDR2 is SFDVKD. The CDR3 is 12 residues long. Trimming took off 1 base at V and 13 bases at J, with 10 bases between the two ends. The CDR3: CATSDFSYEQYF. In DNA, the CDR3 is TGTGCCACCAGTGATTTTAGTTATGAGCAGTACTTC.

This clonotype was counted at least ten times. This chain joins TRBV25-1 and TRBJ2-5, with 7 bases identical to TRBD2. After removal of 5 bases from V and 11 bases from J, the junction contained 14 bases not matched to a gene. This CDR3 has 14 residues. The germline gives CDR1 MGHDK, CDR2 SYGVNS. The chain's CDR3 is CASSPPSGFREQYF. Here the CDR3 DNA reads TGTGCCAGCAGTCCGCCTAGCGGTTTCAGAGAGCAGTACTTC. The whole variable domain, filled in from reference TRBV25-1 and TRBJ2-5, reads EADIYQTPRYLVIGTGKKITLECSQTMGHDKMYWYQQDPGMELHLIHYSYGVNSTEKGDLSSESTVSRIRTEHFPLTLESARPSHTSQYLCASSPPSGFREQYFGPGTRLLVL.

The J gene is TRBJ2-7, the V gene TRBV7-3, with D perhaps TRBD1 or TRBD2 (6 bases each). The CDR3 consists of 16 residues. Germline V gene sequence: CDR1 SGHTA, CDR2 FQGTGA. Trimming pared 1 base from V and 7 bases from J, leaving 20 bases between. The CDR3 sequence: CASSLSTRGAYNEQYF. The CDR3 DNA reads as TGTGCCAGCAGCTTAAGTACAAGGGGGGCTTACAATGAGCAGTACTTC.

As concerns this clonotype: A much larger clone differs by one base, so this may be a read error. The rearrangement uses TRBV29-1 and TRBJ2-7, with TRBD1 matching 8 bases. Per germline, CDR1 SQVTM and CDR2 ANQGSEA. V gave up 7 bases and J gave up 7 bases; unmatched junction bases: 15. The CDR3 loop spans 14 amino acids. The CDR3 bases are TGCAGCGCGGACCCCAGGGGGCCGGGCGATGAGCAGTACTTC. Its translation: CSADPRGPGDEQYF.

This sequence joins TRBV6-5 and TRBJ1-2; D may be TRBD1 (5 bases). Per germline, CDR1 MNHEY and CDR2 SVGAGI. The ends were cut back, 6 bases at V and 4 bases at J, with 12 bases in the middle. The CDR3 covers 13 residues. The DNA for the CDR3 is TGTGCCAGCAGAGCCCAGGGATTCTATGGCTACACCTTC. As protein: CASRAQGFYGYTF.

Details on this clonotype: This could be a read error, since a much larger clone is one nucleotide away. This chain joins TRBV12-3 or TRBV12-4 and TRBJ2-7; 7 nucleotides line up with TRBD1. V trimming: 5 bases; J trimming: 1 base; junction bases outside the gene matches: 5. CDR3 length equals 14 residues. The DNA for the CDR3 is TGTGCCAGCAGTGCCCGACAGGGATCCTACGAGCAGTACTTC. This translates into CASSARQGSYEQYF.

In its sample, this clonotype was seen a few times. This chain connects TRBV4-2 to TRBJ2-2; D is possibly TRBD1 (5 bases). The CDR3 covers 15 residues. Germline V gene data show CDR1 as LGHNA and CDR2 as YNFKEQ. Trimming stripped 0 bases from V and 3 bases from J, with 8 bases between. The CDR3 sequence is CASSQDAGHTGELFF. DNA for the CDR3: TGTGCCAGCAGCCAAGATGCAGGGCACACCGGGGAGCTGTTTTTT.

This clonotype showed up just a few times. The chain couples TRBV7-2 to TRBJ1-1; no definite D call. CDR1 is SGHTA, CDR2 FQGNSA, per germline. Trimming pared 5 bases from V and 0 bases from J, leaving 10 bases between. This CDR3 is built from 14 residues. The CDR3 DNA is TGTGCCAGCAGCCAAAATCGTGTGAACACTGAAGCTTTCTTT. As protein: CASSQNRVNTEAFF.

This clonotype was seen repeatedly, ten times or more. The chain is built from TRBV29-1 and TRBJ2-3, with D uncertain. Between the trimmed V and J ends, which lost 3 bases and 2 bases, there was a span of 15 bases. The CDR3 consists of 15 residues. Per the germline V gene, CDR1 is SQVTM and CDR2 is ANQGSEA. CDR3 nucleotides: TGCAGCGTTGAGTACGGCGGTGGGATCACAGATACGCAGTATTTT. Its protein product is CSVEYGGGITDTQYF.

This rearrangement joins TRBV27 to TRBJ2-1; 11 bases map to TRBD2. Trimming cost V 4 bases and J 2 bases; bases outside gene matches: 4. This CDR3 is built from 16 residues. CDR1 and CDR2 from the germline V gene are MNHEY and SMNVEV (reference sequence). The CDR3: CASSSLAGGTYNEQFF. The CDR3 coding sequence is TGTGCCAGCAGTTCCCTAGCGGGGGGCACCTACAATGAGCAGTTCTTC.

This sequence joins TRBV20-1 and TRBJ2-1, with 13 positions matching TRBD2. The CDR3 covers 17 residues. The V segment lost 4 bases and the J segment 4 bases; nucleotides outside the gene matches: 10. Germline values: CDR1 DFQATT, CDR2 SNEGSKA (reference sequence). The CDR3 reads CSATGLAGASDYNEQFF. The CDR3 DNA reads TGCAGTGCTACCGGACTAGCGGGAGCCTCGGATTACAATGAGCAGTTCTTC.

The CDR3 DNA follows: TGTGCCAGCAGCGCAGCCTTGGACAGGGTCACCGGGGAGCTGTTTTTT. Translating gives CASSAALDRVTGELFF. The chain recombines TRBV9 with TRBJ2-2; 8 nucleotides match TRBD1. CDR1 is SGDLS and CDR2 is YYNGEE in the germline V gene. CDR3 size: 16 residues. The junction had 8 bases not matched to a gene; V was cut back by 3 bases and J by 4 bases.

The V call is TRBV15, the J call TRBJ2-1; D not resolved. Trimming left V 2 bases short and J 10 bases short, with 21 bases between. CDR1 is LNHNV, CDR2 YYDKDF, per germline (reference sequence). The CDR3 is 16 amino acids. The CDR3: CATSRSPTDGSYEQFF. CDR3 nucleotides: TGTGCCACCAGCAGATCCCCAACGGACGGCTCCTACGAGCAGTTCTTC.